The next 30 T cell receptor beta chains were all read from a single sample in a study of blood T cell repertoires in COVID-19. Some clones are missing from TCRdb's copy, which holds only in-frame ones; the method was immunoSEQ multiplex PCR. The sample carries roughly 200,000 clones, roughly 89% recorded once. Specimen: PBMCs or T cells enriched from blood (not recorded which). Receptors originate from a man aged 18-30 years with acute COVID-19.

The chain uses TRBV6-5 and TRBJ2-1; 8 nucleotides line up with TRBD2. This CDR3 contains 14 residues. Germline V gene lookup returns CDR1 MNHEY and CDR2 SVGAGI. Trimming at V came to 5 bases and at J to 4 bases, leaving 4 bases not matched to a gene. The CDR3 nucleotides are TGTGCCAGCAGTCTTAGCGGGGTTTACAATGAGCAGTTCTTC. Its translation is CASSLSGVYNEQFF.

The chain uses TRBV30 and TRBJ2-1; 7 nucleotides match TRBD1. In germline, CDR1 is GTSNPN, CDR2 SVGIG (reference sequence). This CDR3 has 13 residues. The J segment lost 7 bases and the V segment lost 0 bases, leaving 3 bases of the junction unmatched. CDR3 sequence: CAWSVGTANEQFF. CDR3 DNA: TGTGCCTGGAGTGTCGGGACAGCAAATGAGCAGTTCTTC.

The rearrangement links TRBV28 to TRBJ1-2, with D possibly being TRBD1 (5 bases). The CDR3 is 12 amino acids. The V end was cut by 7 bases, the J end by 2 bases, with 8 bases between. CDR1 is MDHEN and CDR2 is SYDVKM in the germline V gene. The CDR3 loop is CASKRGNYGYTF. The CDR3 region has the DNA TGTGCCAGCAAAAGGGGCAACTATGGCTACACCTTC.

The V gene is TRBV14, the J gene TRBJ2-7; 8 nucleotides line up with TRBD1. The CDR3 loop spans 15 amino acids. The V gene's germline CDR1 is SGHDN and CDR2 FVKESK. V dropped 3 bases and J dropped 4; count of bases not matched to a gene: 8. CDR3 in amino acids: CASSHLRQGLYEQYF. CDR3 DNA: TGTGCCAGCAGCCATCTCCGACAGGGGTTGTACGAGCAGTACTTC.

This sequence joins TRBV19 and TRBJ2-5, with 8 bases aligning to TRBD1. CDR3 length equals 13 residues. Germline CDR1 is LNHDA and CDR2 is SQIVND (reference sequence). The CDR3 region is CATTRTGQETQYF. CDR3 in DNA: TGTGCTACCACTCGGACAGGGCAGGAGACCCAGTACTTC.

This clone was seen just once. The rearrangement links TRBV28 to TRBJ2-7; TRBD2 aligns across 7 bases. The CDR3 spans 16 residues. J lost 2 bases, V lost 3 bases, and 10 bases had no gene match. CDR1 and CDR2 from the germline V gene are MDHEN and SYDVKM. The CDR3 loop reads CASSFGEAGRAYEQYF. Written as DNA, the CDR3 is TGTGCCAGCAGTTTTGGGGAAGCGGGGCGAGCCTACGAGCAGTACTTC.

V usage is TRBV28 and J usage is TRBJ1-1; D might be TRBD1 (5 bases). The CDR3 has 14 amino acids. Germline loops: CDR1 MDHEN, CDR2 SYDVKM. Trimming stripped 1 base from V and 3 bases from J, with 9 bases between. The CDR3 spells CASSLSGDYTEAFF. DNA for the CDR3: TGTGCCAGCAGTTTATCCGGGGACTACACTGAAGCTTTCTTT.

The chain uses TRBV7-9 and TRBJ1-2; D uncertain. The germline gives CDR1 SEHNR, CDR2 FQNEAQ (reference sequence). V was cut by 5 bases and J by 4 bases, with 11 bases left in between. The CDR3 contains 13 residues. The CDR3, as DNA: TGTGCCAGCAGCCAATTCCCGGTCTATGGCTACACCTTC. Encoded protein: CASSQFPVYGYTF.

The chain has TRBV6-1 and TRBJ2-3, with 10 bases fitting TRBD1. Germline V gene sequence: CDR1 MNHNS, CDR2 SASEGT. The V gene end was trimmed by 5 bases and the J gene end by 4 bases; junction bases not matched to a gene: 3. The CDR3 totals 14 residues. In DNA, the CDR3 is TGTGCCAGCAGTATGACAGGGGGCCCAGATACGCAGTATTTT. It encodes CASSMTGGPDTQYF.

This clone was seen once. J is TRBJ1-2 and V is TRBV19, with D tentatively TRBD1 (5 bases). Germline CDR1 is LNHDA and CDR2 is SQIVND (reference sequence). Trimming took 7 bases from V and 6 from J, leaving 18 bases between them. The CDR3 runs 14 residues. CDR3 nucleotide sequence: TGTGCCAGTAAGGACTGGATGGGGGGGGATGGCTACACCTTC. Protein: CASKDWMGGDGYTF.

A few counts support this clone. The CDR3 loop is CASSPRPVAGLARADTQYF. In DNA form, the CDR3 reads TGTGCCAGCAGTCCCCGCCCCGTAGCGGGGTTAGCCAGGGCAGATACGCAGTATTTT. This rearrangement joins TRBV28 to TRBJ2-3, with 8 nucleotides matching TRBD2. Germline V gives CDR1 MDHEN, CDR2 SYDVKM. The CDR3 covers 19 residues. V lost 5 bases and J lost 4; bases outside the gene matches: 20.

The V gene is TRBV5-6, the J gene TRBJ2-3; 11 bases are a match to TRBD2. V lost 4 bases to trimming and J lost 4 bases; unmatched junction nucleotides: 11. In germline, CDR1 is SGHDT, CDR2 YYEEEE. The CDR3 spans 17 residues. The CDR3 region is CASSTISGRAPPDTQYF. CDR3 nucleotides: TGTGCCAGCAGCACGATTAGCGGGAGGGCCCCGCCAGATACGCAGTATTTT.

The rearrangement joins TRBV7-2 to TRBJ2-5, with 12 positions matching TRBD1. Germline V gene sequence: CDR1 SGHTA, CDR2 FQGNSA. The CDR3 has 17 residues. The trim removed 0 bases at V and 4 bases at J, leaving 6 bases unmatched. This CDR3 is CASSLAGTGGGGETQYF. The CDR3 DNA is TGTGCCAGCAGCTTAGCCGGGACAGGGGGCGGTGGAGAGACCCAGTACTTC.

The rearrangement links TRBV28 to TRBJ2-7; 13 bases align to TRBD2. The CDR3 has 16 amino acids. The germline V gene has CDR1 MDHEN and CDR2 SYDVKM. V gave up 5 bases and J gave up 7 bases; unmatched junction bases: 11. CDR3 DNA: TGTGCCAGCAGTAAATGGACTAGCGGGAGTCTTTGGGAGCAGTACTTC. Its translation is CASSKWTSGSLWEQYF.

This chain links TRBV27 with TRBJ1-2; 11 bases line up with TRBD1. CDR1 and CDR2 from the germline V gene are MNHEY and SMNVEV (reference sequence). V lost 3 bases, J lost 7 bases, and 13 bases stayed unmatched. The CDR3 runs 17 residues. The CDR3 DNA is TGTGCCAGCAGTTTTATGGGACAGGGGGTGATCCGTGGTGGCTACACCTTC. This sequence encodes CASSFMGQGVIRGGYTF.

The CDR3 here is CASSWDSGGYTEAFF. The CDR3 DNA reads as TGTGCCAGCAGCTGGGACTCAGGAGGCTACACTGAAGCTTTCTTT. The V call is TRBV7-8, the J call TRBJ1-1; perhaps TRBD1 as D (5 bases). CDR1 is SGHVS, CDR2 FQNEAQ, per germline. The V end was cut by 4 bases, the J end by 3 bases, with 15 bases between. The CDR3 is 15 amino acids.

The V call is TRBV7-9, the J call TRBJ2-6, with D tentatively TRBD1 (6 bases). Trimming took off 7 bases at V and 0 bases at J, with 10 bases between the two ends. Germline V gives CDR1 SEHNR, CDR2 FQNEAQ (reference sequence). CDR3 size: 15 residues. The CDR3 loop is CASTPGVSGANVLTF. The CDR3 region has the DNA TGTGCCAGCACCCCAGGGGTCTCTGGGGCCAACGTCCTGACTTTC.

The sample holds one count of this clone. This chain connects TRBV7-3 to TRBJ1-1; D gene uncertain. The germline CDR1 and CDR2 sequences are SGHTA and FQGTGA. The CDR3 length is 13 residues. Deletions cut 3 bases from V and 2 bases from J, with 7 bases between. Here the CDR3 reads CASSFYRNTEAFF. The CDR3, as DNA: TGTGCCAGCAGCTTCTACAGAAACACTGAAGCTTTCTTT.

The chain links TRBV19 to TRBJ1-2, with TRBD1 matching 7 bases. This CDR3 has 15 residues. J gave up 7 bases and V 3 bases, and 11 bases lay outside the gene matches. The germline gives CDR1 LNHDA, CDR2 SQIVND (reference sequence). The CDR3 nucleotides read TGTGCCAGTAGTATTGTCCCAGGGGGAGGACCTGGCTACACCTTC. It yields the protein CASSIVPGGGPGYTF.

With respect to this clone: Mismatch with germline at one junction end may stem from a read error. In nucleotides, the CDR3 is TGTGCTAGCAGCTTAGCGGGGCAGGGGGCGCGGAATGAGCAGTTCTTC. Translated, it gives CASSLAGQGARNEQFF. The chain recombines TRBV7-7 with TRBJ2-1, with D perhaps being TRBD1 or TRBD2 (8 bases each). This CDR3 is 16 amino acids long. Germline lookup yields CDR1 SSHAT and CDR2 FNYEAQ (reference sequence).

V gene TRBV7-9 combines with J gene TRBJ2-7; D call uncertain. The CDR3 contains 14 residues. Between the trimmed V and J ends, which lost 5 bases and 2 bases, there was a span of 13 bases. Germline V gene data show CDR1 as SEHNR and CDR2 as FQNEAQ (reference sequence). CDR3: CASSPLEAAYEQYF. The CDR3 DNA follows: TGTGCCAGCAGCCCCCTAGAGGCTGCCTACGAGCAGTACTTC.

The DNA of the CDR3 is TGTGCCAGCAGGGTGGGACAGGGGGGAGATCCCCAGCATTTT. It encodes CASRVGQGGDPQHF. This rearrangement joins TRBV6-5 to TRBJ1-5, with 11 bases that match TRBD1. The length of the CDR3 is 14 residues. Germline CDR1 MNHEY, CDR2 SVGAGI. Trimming took 6 bases from V and 10 from J; bases not matched to a gene: 8.

There are a few counts of this clone. The chain links TRBV6-1 to TRBJ2-7, with D possibly TRBD2 on 6 matching bases. V lost 0 bases and J 5 bases, leaving 14 bases between the germline ends. This CDR3 spans 15 amino acids. From germline, CDR1 is MNHNS and CDR2 SASEGT. CDR3 DNA: TGTGCCAGCAGTGAAGCGTCTGGGGGGAGTGACGAGCAGTACTTC. It translates to CASSEASGGSDEQYF.

The V gene is TRBV5-5, the J gene TRBJ1-5, with D perhaps matching TRBD1 (5 bases). Germline V lookup: CDR1 SGHKS, CDR2 YYEKEE (reference sequence). Trimming shortened V by 2 bases and J by 6 bases, and 12 bases separated the two germline ends. This CDR3 is built from 14 residues. CDR3 sequence reads: CASSLGALSQPQHF. CDR3 in DNA: TGTGCCAGCAGCTTAGGGGCGCTTAGTCAGCCCCAGCATTTT.

V usage is TRBV9 and J usage is TRBJ1-2, with TRBD1 matching 9 bases. The CDR3 totals 15 residues. The germline CDR1 and CDR2 sequences are SGDLS and YYNGEE. Germline trimming cut 3 bases from V and 3 bases from J; bases unmatched to any gene: 6. The CDR3 reads CASSAGTGSYYGYTF. For the CDR3, the DNA is TGTGCCAGCAGCGCCGGGACAGGGTCCTACTATGGCTACACCTTC. The full variable domain, in which reference TRBV9 and TRBJ1-2 provide the parts outside the CDR3, is DSGVTQTPKHLITATGQRVTLRCSPRSGDLSVYWYQQSLDQGLQFLIQYYNGEERAKGNILERFSAQQFPDLHSELNLSSLELGDSALYFCASSAGTGSYYGYTFGSGTRLTVV.

This chain connects TRBV4-2 to TRBJ2-7, with a tentative D call TRBD2 (6 bases). V was trimmed by 6 bases and J by 6 bases, leaving 9 bases between them. Germline assignment: CDR1 LGHNA and CDR2 YNFKEQ. CDR3 length: 11 residues. Here the CDR3 reads CASRGGSEQYF. As DNA, the CDR3 is TGTGCCAGCAGGGGGGGAAGCGAGCAGTACTTC.

This rearrangement joins TRBV5-1 to TRBJ1-1; no reliable D call. This CDR3 has 13 residues. Trimming cost V 3 bases and J 5 bases, with 11 bases left between them. CDR1 is SGHRS and CDR2 is YFSETQ in the germline V gene. CDR3 DNA: TGCGCCAGCAGCTCTGGCGAGCGGACTGAAGCTTTCTTT. It codes for CASSSGERTEAFF.

The V gene is TRBV12-5, the J gene TRBJ2-3, with TRBD1 matching 10 bases. With V trimmed by 1 base and J by 5 bases, 3 bases remained unmatched. CDR1 LGHNT and CDR2 FRNRAP come from the germline V gene. This CDR3 spans 15 amino acids. The CDR3 DNA is TGTGCTAGTGGTTTGGGACAGGGGGCTGGAGATACGCAGTATTTT. This gives the protein CASGLGQGAGDTQYF. Together with reference TRBV12-5 and TRBJ2-3, the CDR3 gives the full variable domain: DARVTQTPRHKVTEMGQEVTMRCQPILGHNTVFWYRQTMMQGLELLAYFRNRAPLDDSGMPKDRFSAEMPDATLATLKIQPSEPRDSAVYFCASGLGQGAGDTQYFGPGTRLTVL.

This chain uses TRBV5-4 with TRBJ1-1, with D hard to call. Germline lookup yields CDR1 SGHNT and CDR2 YYREEE (reference sequence). This CDR3 contains 15 residues. Trimming took off 0 bases at V and 1 base at J, with 10 bases between the two ends. CDR3 nucleotide sequence: TGTGCCAGCAGCTTGGGCTTTCGGGGGAACACTGAAGCTTTCTTT. This sequence encodes CASSLGFRGNTEAFF.

This clone was detected only once. J is TRBJ2-7 and V is TRBV4-3, with D maybe TRBD1 (5 bases). Per the germline V gene, CDR1 is LGHNA and CDR2 is YSLEER. V was shortened by 4 bases and J by 2 bases, with 15 bases between the two germline ends. CDR3 size: 15 residues. The CDR3 nucleotides are TGCGCCAGCAGCCCGACCCGGCAGGGCGCCTACGAGCAGTACTTC. It encodes CASSPTRQGAYEQYF.